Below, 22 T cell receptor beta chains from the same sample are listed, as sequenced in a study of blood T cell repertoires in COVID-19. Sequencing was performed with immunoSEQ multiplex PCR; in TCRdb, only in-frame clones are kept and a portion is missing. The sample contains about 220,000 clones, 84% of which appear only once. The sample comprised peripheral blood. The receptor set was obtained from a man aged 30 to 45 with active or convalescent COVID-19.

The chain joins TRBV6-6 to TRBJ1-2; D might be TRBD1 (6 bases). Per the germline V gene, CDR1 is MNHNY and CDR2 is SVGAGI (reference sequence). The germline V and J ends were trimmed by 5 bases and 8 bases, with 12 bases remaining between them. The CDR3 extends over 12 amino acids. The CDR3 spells CASSQSGDGYTF. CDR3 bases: TGTGCCAGCAGTCAGTCAGGGGACGGCTACACCTTC.

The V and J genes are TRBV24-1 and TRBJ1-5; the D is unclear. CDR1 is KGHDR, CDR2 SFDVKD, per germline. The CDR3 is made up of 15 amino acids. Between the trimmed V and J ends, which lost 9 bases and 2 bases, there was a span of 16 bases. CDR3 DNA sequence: TGTGCCACCGAACCGGCTGGGGAGGGCAATCAGCCCCAGCATTTT. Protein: CATEPAGEGNQPQHF.

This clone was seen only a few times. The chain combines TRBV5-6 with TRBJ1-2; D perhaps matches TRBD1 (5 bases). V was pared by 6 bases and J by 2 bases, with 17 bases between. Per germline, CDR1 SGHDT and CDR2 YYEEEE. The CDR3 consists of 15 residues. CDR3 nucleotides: TGTGCCAGCACCCCCGTGGTCAGGGCGAACTATGGCTACACCTTC. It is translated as CASTPVVRANYGYTF.

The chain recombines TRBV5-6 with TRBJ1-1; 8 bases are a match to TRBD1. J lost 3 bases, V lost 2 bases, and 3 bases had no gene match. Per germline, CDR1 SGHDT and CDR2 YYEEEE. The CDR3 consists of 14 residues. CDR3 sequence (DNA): TGTGCCAGCAGCTTCAGGGGGCGCGACACTGAAGCTTTCTTT. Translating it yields CASSFRGRDTEAFF.

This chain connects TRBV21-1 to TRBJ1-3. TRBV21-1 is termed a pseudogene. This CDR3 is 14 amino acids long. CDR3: CASSSPGARNTIYF. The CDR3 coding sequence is TGTGCCAGCAGCTCTCCGGGAGCTCGAAACACCATATATTTT.

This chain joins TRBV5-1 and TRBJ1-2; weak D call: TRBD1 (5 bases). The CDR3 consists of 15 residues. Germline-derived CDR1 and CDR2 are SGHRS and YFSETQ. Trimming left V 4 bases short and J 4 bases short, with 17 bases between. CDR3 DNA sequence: TGCGCCAGCAGCCCTACCCTAGACAGCCTCTATGGCTACACCTTC. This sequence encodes CASSPTLDSLYGYTF. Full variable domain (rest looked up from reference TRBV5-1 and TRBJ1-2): KAGVTQTPRYLIKTRGQQVTLSCSPISGHRSVSWYQQTPGQGLQFLFEYFSETQRNKGNFPGRFSGRQFSNSRSEMNVSTLELGDSALYLCASSPTLDSLYGYTFGSGTRLTVV.

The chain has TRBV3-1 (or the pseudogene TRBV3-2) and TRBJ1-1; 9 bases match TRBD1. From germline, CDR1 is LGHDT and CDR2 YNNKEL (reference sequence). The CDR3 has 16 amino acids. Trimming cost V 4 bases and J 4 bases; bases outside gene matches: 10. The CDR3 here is CASSPYRGLAGTEAFF. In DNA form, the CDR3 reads TGTGCCAGCAGCCCATACAGGGGGCTGGCAGGCACTGAAGCTTTCTTT.

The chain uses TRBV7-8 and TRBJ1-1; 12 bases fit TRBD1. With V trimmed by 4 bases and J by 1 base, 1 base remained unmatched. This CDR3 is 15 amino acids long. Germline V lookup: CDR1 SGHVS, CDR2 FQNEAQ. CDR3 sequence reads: CASSWGQGANTEAFF. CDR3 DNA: TGTGCCAGCAGCTGGGGACAGGGGGCGAACACTGAAGCTTTCTTT. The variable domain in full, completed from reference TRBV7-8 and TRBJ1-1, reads GAGVSQSPRYKVAKRGQDVALRCDPISGHVSLFWYQQALGQGPEFLTYFQNEAQLDKSGLPSDRFFAERPEGSVSTLKIQRTQQEDSAVYLCASSWGQGANTEAFFGQGTRLTVV.

This chain's CDR3 is CATLDPGTSTDTQYF. CDR3 sequence (DNA): TGTGCCACCTTAGACCCGGGGACTAGCACAGATACGCAGTATTTT. This sequence joins TRBV10-3 and TRBJ2-3; weak D call: TRBD2 (6 bases). V was pared by 10 bases and J by 0 bases, with 17 bases between. Germline values: CDR1 ENHRY, CDR2 SYGVKD. The CDR3 consists of 15 residues.

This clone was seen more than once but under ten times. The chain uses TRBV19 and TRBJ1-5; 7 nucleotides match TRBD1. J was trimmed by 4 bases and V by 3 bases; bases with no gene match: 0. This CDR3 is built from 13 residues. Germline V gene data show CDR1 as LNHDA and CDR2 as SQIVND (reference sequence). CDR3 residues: CASSMDRNQPQHF. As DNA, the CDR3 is TGTGCCAGTAGTATGGACAGGAATCAGCCCCAGCATTTT.

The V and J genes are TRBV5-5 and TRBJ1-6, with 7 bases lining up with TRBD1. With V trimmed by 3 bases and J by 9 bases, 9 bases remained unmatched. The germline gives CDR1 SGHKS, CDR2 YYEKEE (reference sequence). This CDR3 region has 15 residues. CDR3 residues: CASSSEGYRGSPLHF. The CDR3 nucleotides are TGTGCCAGCAGCTCGGAGGGGTACAGGGGTTCACCCCTCCACTTT.

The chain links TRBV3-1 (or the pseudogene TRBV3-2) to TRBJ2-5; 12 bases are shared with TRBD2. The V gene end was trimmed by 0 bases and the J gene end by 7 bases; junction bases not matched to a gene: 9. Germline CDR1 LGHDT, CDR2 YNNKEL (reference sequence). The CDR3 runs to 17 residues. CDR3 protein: CASSQDKLAGGSGTQYF. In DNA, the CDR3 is TGTGCCAGCAGCCAAGATAAGCTAGCGGGAGGGTCCGGGACCCAGTACTTC.

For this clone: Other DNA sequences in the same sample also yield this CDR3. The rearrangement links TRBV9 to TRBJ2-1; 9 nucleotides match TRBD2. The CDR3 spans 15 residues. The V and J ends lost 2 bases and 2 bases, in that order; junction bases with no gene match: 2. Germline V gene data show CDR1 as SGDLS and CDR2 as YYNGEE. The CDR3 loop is CASSVLAGPYNEQFF. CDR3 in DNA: TGTGCCAGCAGCGTTCTAGCGGGACCCTACAATGAGCAGTTCTTC.

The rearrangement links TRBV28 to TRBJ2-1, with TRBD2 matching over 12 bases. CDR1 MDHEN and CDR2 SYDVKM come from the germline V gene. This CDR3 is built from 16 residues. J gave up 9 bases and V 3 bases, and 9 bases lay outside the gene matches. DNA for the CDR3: TGTGCCAGCAGTTTTCTGCTAGCGGGGGGGCCCGGTGAGCAGTTCTTC. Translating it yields CASSFLLAGGPGEQFF.

The CDR3 region is CASSLGSSGYNEQFF. The CDR3 bases are TGCGCCAGCAGCTTGGGGAGCAGTGGCTACAATGAGCAGTTCTTC. The chain employs TRBV5-1 and TRBJ2-1; D remains unclear. CDR1 is SGHRS and CDR2 is YFSETQ in the germline V gene. There are 15 residues in the CDR3. V was pared by 0 bases and J by 3 bases, with 10 bases between. The whole variable domain, remainder taken from reference TRBV5-1 and TRBJ2-1, is KAGVTQTPRYLIKTRGQQVTLSCSPISGHRSVSWYQQTPGQGLQFLFEYFSETQRNKGNFPGRFSGRQFSNSRSEMNVSTLELGDSALYLCASSLGSSGYNEQFFGPGTRLTVL.

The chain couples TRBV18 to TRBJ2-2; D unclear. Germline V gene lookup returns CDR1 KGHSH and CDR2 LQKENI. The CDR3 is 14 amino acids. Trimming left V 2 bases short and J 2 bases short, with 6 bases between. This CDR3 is CASSPGFNTGELFF. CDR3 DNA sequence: TGTGCCAGCTCACCAGGCTTTAACACCGGGGAGCTGTTTTTT.

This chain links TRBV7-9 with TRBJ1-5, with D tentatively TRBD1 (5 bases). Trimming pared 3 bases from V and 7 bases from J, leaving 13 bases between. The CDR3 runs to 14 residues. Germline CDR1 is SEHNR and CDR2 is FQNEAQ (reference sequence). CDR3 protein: CASSFRGSNQPQHF. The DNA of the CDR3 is TGTGCCAGCAGCTTTAGGGGATCGAACCAGCCCCAGCATTTT.

The CDR3 protein is CASSPGGISDTQYF. The CDR3 region has the DNA TGTGCCAGCTCCCCCGGGGGTATTTCAGATACGCAGTATTTT. V usage is TRBV18 and J usage is TRBJ2-3; possibly TRBD2 for D (6 bases). The CDR3 runs 14 residues. V was shortened by 6 bases and J by 4 bases, with 14 bases between the two germline ends. CDR1 KGHSH and CDR2 LQKENI come from the germline V gene. Full variable domain (missing parts from reference TRBV18 and TRBJ2-3): NAGVMQNPRHLVRRRGQEARLRCSPMKGHSHVYWYRQLPEEGLKFMVYLQKENIIDESGMPKERFSAEFPKEGPSILRIQQVVRGDSAAYFCASSPGGISDTQYFGPGTRLTVL.

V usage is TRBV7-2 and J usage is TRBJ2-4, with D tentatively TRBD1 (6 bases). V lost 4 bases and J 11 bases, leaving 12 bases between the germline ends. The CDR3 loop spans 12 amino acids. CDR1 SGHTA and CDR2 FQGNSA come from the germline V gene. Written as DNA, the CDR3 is TGTGCCAGCAGCTACGTCAGGGGCCTTCAGTACTTC. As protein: CASSYVRGLQYF.

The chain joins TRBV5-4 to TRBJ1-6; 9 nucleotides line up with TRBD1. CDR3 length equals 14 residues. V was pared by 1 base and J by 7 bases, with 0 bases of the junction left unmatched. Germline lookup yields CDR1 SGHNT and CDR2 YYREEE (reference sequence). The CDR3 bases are TGTGCCAGCAGCTTGACAGGGGGCAATTCACCCCTCCACTTT. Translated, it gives CASSLTGGNSPLHF.

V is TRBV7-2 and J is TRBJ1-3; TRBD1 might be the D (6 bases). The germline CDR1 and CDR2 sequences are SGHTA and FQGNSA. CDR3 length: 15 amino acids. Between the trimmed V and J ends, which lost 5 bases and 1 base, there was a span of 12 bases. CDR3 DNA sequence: TGTGCCAGCAGCCGTATCAGGGGTTCTGGAAACACCATATATTTT. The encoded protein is CASSRIRGSGNTIYF.

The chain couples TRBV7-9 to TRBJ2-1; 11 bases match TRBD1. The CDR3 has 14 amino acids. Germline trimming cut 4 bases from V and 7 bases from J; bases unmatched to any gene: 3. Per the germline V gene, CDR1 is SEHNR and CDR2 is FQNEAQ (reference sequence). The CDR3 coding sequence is TGTGCCAGCAGCTCGGACAGGGGGCTGAATGAGCAGTTCTTC. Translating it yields CASSSDRGLNEQFF.